One sample yielded the 18 T cell receptor beta chains listed below, sequenced in a study of blood T cell repertoires in COVID-19. The repertoire was sequenced with immunoSEQ multiplex PCR; TCRdb's copy has only in-frame clones and lacks some. Found here are fewer than 70,000 clones, 85% to 90% of them singletons; the top ten hold approximately 7.4%. The sample taken for sequencing was peripheral blood. These receptors all stem from a man aged 50-59 years with active COVID-19.

The chain uses TRBV7-9 and TRBJ2-3, with D unresolved. Germline CDR1 reads SEHNR; CDR2 reads FQNEAQ (reference sequence). CDR3 size: 12 residues. The V and J ends lost 1 base and 5 bases respectively, with 4 bases between them. CDR3 sequence reads: CASSLDRDTQYF. Written as DNA, the CDR3 is TGTGCCAGCAGCTTAGATAGAGATACGCAGTATTTT.

In this sample, this clone turned up once. V gene TRBV6-6 combines with J gene TRBJ1-2, with D possibly matching TRBD1 (6 bases). The CDR3 loop spans 13 amino acids. The V gene's germline CDR1 is MNHNY and CDR2 SVGAGI (reference sequence). Trimming stripped 8 bases from V and 5 bases from J, with 15 bases between. This CDR3 reads CASVYRDEYGYTF. Written as DNA, the CDR3 is TGTGCCAGCGTCTACAGGGATGAATATGGCTACACCTTC.

The chain combines TRBV9 with TRBJ1-4, with TRBD1 matching 7 bases. J was trimmed by 8 bases and V by 3 bases; bases with no gene match: 10. The CDR3 is 15 residues long. Germline CDR1 SGDLS, CDR2 YYNGEE. CDR3 bases: TGTGCCAGCAGCGGTCGACAGGGAAAACGAGAAAAACTGTTTTTT. Translated, it gives CASSGRQGKREKLFF. Complete variable domain (other parts from reference TRBV9 and TRBJ1-4): DSGVTQTPKHLITATGQRVTLRCSPRSGDLSVYWYQQSLDQGLQFLIQYYNGEERAKGNILERFSAQQFPDLHSELNLSSLELGDSALYFCASSGRQGKREKLFFGSGTQLSVL.

The genes are TRBV7-3 and TRBJ2-5; a weak D match, TRBD2 (5 bases). CDR3 size: 15 residues. In germline, CDR1 is SGHTA, CDR2 FQGTGA. V gave up 5 bases and J gave up 1 base, with 14 bases separating them. This CDR3 is CASSPTGGLQETQYF. In nucleotides, the CDR3 is TGTGCCAGCAGCCCAACGGGCGGACTCCAAGAGACCCAGTACTTC.

The rearrangement uses TRBV9 and TRBJ2-3; 8 bases are a match to TRBD1. Trimming at V came to 2 bases and at J to 1 base, leaving 9 bases not matched to a gene. Germline V gives CDR1 SGDLS, CDR2 YYNGEE. This CDR3 contains 17 residues. CDR3 loop: CASSVAPPGQGTDTQYF. The CDR3 region has the DNA TGTGCCAGCAGCGTGGCCCCCCCGGGACAGGGCACAGATACGCAGTATTTT.

The V and J genes are TRBV5-1 and TRBJ1-3; unclear D gene. CDR1 is SGHRS, CDR2 YFSETQ, per germline. The CDR3 runs 14 residues. V dropped 2 bases and J dropped 0 bases, with 6 bases sitting between them. Written as DNA, the CDR3 is TGCGCCAGCAGCTTAGAGATCTCTGGAAACACCATATATTTT. Residues: CASSLEISGNTIYF. Full variable domain (remainder filled in from reference TRBV5-1 and TRBJ1-3): KAGVTQTPRYLIKTRGQQVTLSCSPISGHRSVSWYQQTPGQGLQFLFEYFSETQRNKGNFPGRFSGRQFSNSRSEMNVSTLELGDSALYLCASSLEISGNTIYFGEGSWLTVV.

The rearrangement joins TRBV11-2 to TRBJ1-2; 7 positions match TRBD1. This CDR3 is built from 14 residues. After removal of 0 bases from V and 8 bases from J, the junction contained 6 bases not matched to a gene. Per germline, CDR1 SGHAT and CDR2 FQNNGV. CDR3 residues: CASSLDHRGLGYTF. As DNA, the CDR3 is TGTGCCAGCAGCTTAGATCACAGGGGTTTGGGCTACACCTTC.

This sequence joins TRBV7-8 and TRBJ2-5; 7 bases map to TRBD2. Germline CDR1 reads SGHVS; CDR2 reads FQNEAQ. Trimming cost V 1 base and J 5 bases; bases outside gene matches: 7. The CDR3 covers 15 residues. CDR3 nucleotide sequence: TGTGCCAGCAGCTTAGGGGGAGGGCGATGGGAGACCCAGTACTTC. Translating gives CASSLGGGRWETQYF.

The V gene is TRBV30, the J gene TRBJ1-1; D gene unclear. V shed 4 bases and J shed 1 base, with 10 bases lying between them. Germline V CDR1 and CDR2: GTSNPN, SVGIG (reference sequence). This CDR3 is 13 amino acids long. In DNA form, the CDR3 reads TGTGCCTGGAACCAGGCGGGGAACACTGAAGCTTTCTTT. It is translated as CAWNQAGNTEAFF.

The chain combines TRBV5-1 with TRBJ2-5, with TRBD2 identical over 8 bases. J lost 1 base, V lost 6 bases, and 8 bases had no gene match. CDR3 length equals 15 residues. CDR1 and CDR2 (germline): SGHRS, YFSETQ. The CDR3 loop reads CASKTLAGTQETQYF. The CDR3 DNA follows: TGCGCCAGCAAGACTTTAGCGGGGACCCAAGAGACCCAGTACTTC. The full variable domain, rest sourced from reference TRBV5-1 and TRBJ2-5, is KAGVTQTPRYLIKTRGQQVTLSCSPISGHRSVSWYQQTPGQGLQFLFEYFSETQRNKGNFPGRFSGRQFSNSRSEMNVSTLELGDSALYLCASKTLAGTQETQYFGPGTRLLVL.

The J gene is TRBJ2-2, the V gene TRBV3-1 (or the pseudogene TRBV3-2); D gene ambiguous. Germline V gene data show CDR1 as LGHDT and CDR2 as YNNKEL (reference sequence). V was shortened by 1 base and J by 1 base, with 7 bases between the two germline ends. CDR3 length: 15 amino acids. CDR3 protein: CASSQARLNTGELFF. The CDR3 bases are TGTGCCAGCAGCCAAGCGAGGCTGAACACCGGGGAGCTGTTTTTT.

This chain links TRBV5-6 with TRBJ2-2; the D gene is possibly TRBD1 (7 bases). V was trimmed by 6 bases and J by 4 bases, leaving 22 bases between them. CDR1 is SGHDT and CDR2 is YYEEEE in the germline V gene. The CDR3 consists of 17 residues. The CDR3 sequence is CASKHLQGYGSTGELFF. The CDR3 nucleotides read TGTGCCAGCAAGCACCTACAGGGGTACGGGAGCACCGGGGAGCTGTTTTTT.

The V gene is TRBV5-6, the J gene TRBJ1-2; maybe TRBD1 (6 bases). The CDR3 loop spans 17 amino acids. V was shortened by 1 base and J by 4 bases, with 20 bases between the two germline ends. The V gene's germline CDR1 is SGHDT and CDR2 YYEEEE. The CDR3 sequence: CASSLIGGSTDFYGYTF. CDR3 in DNA: TGTGCCAGCAGCTTGATAGGGGGATCGACGGACTTCTATGGCTACACCTTC.

The chain has TRBV2 and TRBJ2-5; 9 bases fit TRBD1. J lost 6 bases, V lost 1 base, and 9 bases had no gene match. Looked up from germline, CDR1 is SNHLY and CDR2 is FYNNEI. This CDR3 is built from 16 residues. The CDR3 region has the DNA TGTGCCAGCAGTGAAGGCCCCGGGACAGGGCAAAAGACCCAGTACTTC. This sequence encodes CASSEGPGTGQKTQYF.

The gene calls are TRBV7-7 and TRBJ1-2; D is ambiguous. The CDR3 is 12 residues long. With 10 bases removed from V and 8 bases from J, the gap between germline ends came to 17 bases. Germline V lookup: CDR1 SSHAT, CDR2 FNYEAQ (reference sequence). CDR3 nucleotides: TGTGCCACCGTCGGGAAAAGCGGAGGCTACACCTTC. Amino acids: CATVGKSGGYTF. Together with reference TRBV7-7 and TRBJ1-2, the CDR3 gives the full variable domain: GAGVSQSPRYKVTKRGQDVTLRCDPISSHATLYWYQQALGQGPEFLTYFNYEAQPDKSGLPSDRFSAERPEGSISTLTIQRTEQRDSAMYRCATVGKSGGYTFGSGTRLTVV.

The chain uses TRBV14 and TRBJ1-1, with TRBD1 identical over 10 bases. V dropped 1 base and J dropped 4; count of bases not matched to a gene: 0. Germline CDR1 reads SGHDN; CDR2 reads FVKESK. The CDR3 covers 14 residues. CDR3 DNA: TGTGCCAGCAGCCAAGGGACAGGGGGCACTGAAGCTTTCTTT. As protein: CASSQGTGGTEAFF.

V usage is TRBV18 and J usage is TRBJ2-3, with D unresolved. The CDR3 has 14 residues. Germline CDR1 reads KGHSH; CDR2 reads LQKENI. V was clipped by 3 bases and J by 7 bases, with 14 bases between them. This CDR3 reads CASSPTVGAHTQYF. In DNA, the CDR3 is TGTGCCAGCTCACCCACAGTGGGCGCCCATACGCAGTATTTT.

This clone was observed a single time. CDR3 DNA: TGTGCCAGCAGCGCCCTGCCGGGGAATACAGATACGCAGTATTTT. Amino acids: CASSALPGNTDTQYF. The J gene is TRBJ2-3, the V gene TRBV9, with a possible D match to TRBD2 (5 bases). The V end lost 3 bases, the J end lost 3 bases, and 14 bases lay between the germline ends. This CDR3 has 15 amino acids. CDR1 SGDLS and CDR2 YYNGEE come from the germline V gene.